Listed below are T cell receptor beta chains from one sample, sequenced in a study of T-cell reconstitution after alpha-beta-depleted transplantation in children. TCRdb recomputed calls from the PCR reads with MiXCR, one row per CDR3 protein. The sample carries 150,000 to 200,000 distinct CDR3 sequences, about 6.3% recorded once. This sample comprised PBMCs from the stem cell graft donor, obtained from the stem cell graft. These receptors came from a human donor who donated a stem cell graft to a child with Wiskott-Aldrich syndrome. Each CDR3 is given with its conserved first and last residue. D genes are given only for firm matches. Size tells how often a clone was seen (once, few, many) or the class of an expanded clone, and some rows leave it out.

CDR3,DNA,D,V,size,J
CASTETGTETQYF,TGTGCCAGCACAGAGACAGGGACAGAGACCCAGTACTTC,TRBD1,TRBV6-1,many,TRBJ2-5
CASSPGTSGSSYEQFF,TGTGCCAGCAGTCCCGGGACTAGCGGGAGTAGCTATGAGCAGTTCTTC,TRBD2,TRBV12-3/TRBV12-4,many,TRBJ2-1
CASSLETGTEAFF,TGTGCCAGCAGCTTGGAGACCGGGACAGAAGCTTTCTTT,-,TRBV7-6,many,TRBJ1-1
CATSRDSSYEQYF,TGTGCCACCAGCCGGGACAGCTCCTACGAGCAGTACTTC,TRBD1,TRBV24-1,many,TRBJ2-7
CASSKIGTTGELFF,TGTGCCAGCAGTAAAATAGGGACGACCGGGGAGCTGTTTTTT,-,TRBV6-1,-,TRBJ2-2
CASSSLWGQNYGYTF,TGCGCCAGCAGCTCACTATGGGGGCAGAACTATGGCTACACCTTC,-,TRBV5-1,many,TRBJ1-2
CATSNGETQYF,TGTGCCACCAGTAATGGAGAGACCCAGTACTTC,-,TRBV24-1,many,TRBJ2-5
CASSPTTSGSGEQYF,TGTGCCAGCAGCCCTACGACTAGCGGGTCGGGAGAGCAGTACTTC,TRBD2,TRBV5-4,many,TRBJ2-7
CASSPQPAGGGMLYEQYF,TGTGCCAGCTCACCCCAACCCGCAGGGGGCGGGATGCTGTACGAGCAGTACTTC,TRBD1,TRBV18,-,TRBJ2-7
CAIRPGQGSYEQYF,TGTGCCATCAGACCGGGACAGGGCTCCTACGAGCAGTACTTC,TRBD1,TRBV10-3,many,TRBJ2-7
CSSNWGAGSPLHF,TGCAGCTCAAACTGGGGGGCAGGCTCACCCCTCCACTTT,-,TRBV20-1,many,TRBJ1-6
CASSSQGGPRAEAFF,TGTGCCAGCAGCTCCCAGGGGGGGCCGCGGGCTGAAGCTTTCTTT,TRBD1,TRBV11-2,many,TRBJ1-1
CASSLGSYDWISYEQYF,TGCGCCAGCAGCTTAGGCTCTTACGACTGGATCTCCTACGAGCAGTACTTC,-,TRBV5-1,-,TRBJ2-7